This T cell receptor beta chain stems from a study of graft-versus-host responses after intestinal transplantation. Overall study context: Grafts that recipients had were multivisceral, liver-intestinal, or isolated intestinal transplants. Every one of the recipients received anti-thymocyte globulin induction and afterwards took tacrolimus and steroids for approximately 3 years. Regarding the study as a whole: Researchers found peak circulating GvH clone levels linked to early post-transplant HvG declines. Detection of GvH clones occurred in recipient marrow, and some had their first appearance in ileum or blood.

Assay used: immunoSEQ multiplex PCR; TCRdb lists only in-frame clones, some missing. The sample carries about 94,000 clones, around 90% recorded once. On this clone: Its antigen is not known.

With 6 bases removed from V and 4 bases from J, the gap between germline ends came to 15 bases. Germline CDR1 is MNHEY and CDR2 is SMNVEV (reference sequence). CDR3 length: 14 amino acids. Sequenced here: unstimulated CD8+ T cells sorted from spleen or lymph node cells, sampled before intestinal transplant. This sequence joins TRBV27 and TRBJ1-1; no reliable D call. The clonotype was recovered from a human donor who received an intestinal transplant. As DNA, the CDR3 is TGTGCCAGCAGCAGCCAGGTGACACTCACTGAAGCTTTCTTT. Encoded protein: CASSSQVTLTEAFF.